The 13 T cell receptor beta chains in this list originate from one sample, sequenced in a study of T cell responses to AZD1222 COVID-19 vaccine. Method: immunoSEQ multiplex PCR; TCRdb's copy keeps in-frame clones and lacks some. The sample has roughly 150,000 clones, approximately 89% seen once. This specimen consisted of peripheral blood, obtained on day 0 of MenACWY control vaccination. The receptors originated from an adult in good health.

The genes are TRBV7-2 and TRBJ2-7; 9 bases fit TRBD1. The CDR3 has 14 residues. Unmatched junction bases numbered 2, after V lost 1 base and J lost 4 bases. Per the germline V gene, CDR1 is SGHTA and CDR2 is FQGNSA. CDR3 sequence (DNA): TGTGCCAGCAGCTTAGACAGGGGGCGGTACGAGCAGTACTTC. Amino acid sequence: CASSLDRGRYEQYF.

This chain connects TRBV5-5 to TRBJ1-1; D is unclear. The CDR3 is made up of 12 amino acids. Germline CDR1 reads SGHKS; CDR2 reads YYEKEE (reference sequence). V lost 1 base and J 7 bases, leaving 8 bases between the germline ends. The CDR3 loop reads CASSLMGYEAFF. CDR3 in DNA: TGTGCCAGCAGCTTGATGGGGTATGAAGCTTTCTTT.

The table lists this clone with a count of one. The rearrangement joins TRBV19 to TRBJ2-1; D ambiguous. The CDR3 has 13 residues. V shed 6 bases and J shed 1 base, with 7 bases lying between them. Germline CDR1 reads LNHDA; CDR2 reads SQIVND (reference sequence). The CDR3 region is CASRRESYNEQFF. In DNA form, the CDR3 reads TGTGCCAGTAGAAGAGAATCCTACAATGAGCAGTTCTTC.

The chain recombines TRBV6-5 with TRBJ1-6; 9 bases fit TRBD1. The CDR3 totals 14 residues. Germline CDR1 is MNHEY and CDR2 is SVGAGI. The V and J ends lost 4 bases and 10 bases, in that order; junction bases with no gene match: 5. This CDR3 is CASSWDRARSPLHF. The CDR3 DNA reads TGTGCCAGCAGTTGGGACAGGGCTAGGTCACCCCTCCACTTT.

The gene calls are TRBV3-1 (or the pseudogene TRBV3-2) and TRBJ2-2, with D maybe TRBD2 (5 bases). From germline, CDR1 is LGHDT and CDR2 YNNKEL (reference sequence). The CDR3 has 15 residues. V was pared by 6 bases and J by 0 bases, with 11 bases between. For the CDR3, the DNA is TGTGCCAGCAGACCTGAGGGTGCGAACACCGGGGAGCTGTTTTTT. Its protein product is CASRPEGANTGELFF.

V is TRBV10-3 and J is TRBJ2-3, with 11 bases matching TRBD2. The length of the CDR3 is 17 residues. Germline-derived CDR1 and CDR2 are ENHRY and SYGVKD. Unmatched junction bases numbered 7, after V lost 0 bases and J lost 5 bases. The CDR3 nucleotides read TGTGCCATCAGTGAGTCGATACAAACTAGCGGGAGAGATACGCAGTATTTT. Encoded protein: CAISESIQTSGRDTQYF.

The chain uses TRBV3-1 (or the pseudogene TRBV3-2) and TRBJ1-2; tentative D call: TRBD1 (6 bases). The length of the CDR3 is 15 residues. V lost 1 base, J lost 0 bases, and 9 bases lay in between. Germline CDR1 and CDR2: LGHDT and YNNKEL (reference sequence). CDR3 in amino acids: CASSQATGTNYGYTF. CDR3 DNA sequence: TGTGCCAGCAGCCAAGCGACAGGCACTAACTATGGCTACACCTTC.

The CDR3 here is CASSVARLTGELFF. The CDR3 DNA follows: TGTGCCAGCAGCGTAGCACGACTCACCGGGGAGCTGTTTTTT. This chain uses TRBV9 with TRBJ2-2; D ambiguous. V was trimmed by 0 bases and J by 4 bases, leaving 7 bases between them. The CDR3 is 14 amino acids. Germline assignment: CDR1 SGDLS and CDR2 YYNGEE.

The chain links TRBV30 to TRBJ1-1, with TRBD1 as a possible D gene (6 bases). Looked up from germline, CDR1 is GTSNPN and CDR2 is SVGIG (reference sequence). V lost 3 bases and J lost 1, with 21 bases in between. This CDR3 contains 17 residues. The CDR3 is CAWSAVASGHRNTEAFF. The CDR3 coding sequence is TGTGCCTGGAGCGCAGTGGCGTCGGGACATAGGAACACTGAAGCTTTCTTT.

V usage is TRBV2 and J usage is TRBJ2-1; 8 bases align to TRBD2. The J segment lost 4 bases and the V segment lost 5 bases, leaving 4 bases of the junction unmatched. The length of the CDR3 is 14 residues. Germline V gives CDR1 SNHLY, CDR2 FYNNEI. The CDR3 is CASSRTSYYNEQFF. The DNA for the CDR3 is TGTGCCAGCAGTCGGACTAGCTATTACAATGAGCAGTTCTTC. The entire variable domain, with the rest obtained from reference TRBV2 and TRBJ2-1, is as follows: EPEVTQTPSHQVTQMGQEVILRCVPISNHLYFYWYRQILGQKVEFLVSFYNNEISEKSEIFDDQFSVERPDGSNFTLKIRSTKLEDSAMYFCASSRTSYYNEQFFGPGTRLTVL.

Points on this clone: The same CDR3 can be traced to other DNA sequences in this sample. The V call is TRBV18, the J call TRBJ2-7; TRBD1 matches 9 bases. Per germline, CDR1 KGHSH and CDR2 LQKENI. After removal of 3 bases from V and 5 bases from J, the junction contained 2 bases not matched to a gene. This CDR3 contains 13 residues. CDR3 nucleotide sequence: TGTGCCAGCTCACCGGACAGGGGCAACGAGCAGTACTTC. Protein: CASSPDRGNEQYF.

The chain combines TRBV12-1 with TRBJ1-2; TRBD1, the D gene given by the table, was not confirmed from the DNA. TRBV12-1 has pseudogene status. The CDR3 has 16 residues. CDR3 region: CASSFGLQGQSYGYTF. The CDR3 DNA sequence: TGTGCCAGCAGCTTTGGACTACAGGGACAAAGCTATGGCTACACCTTC.

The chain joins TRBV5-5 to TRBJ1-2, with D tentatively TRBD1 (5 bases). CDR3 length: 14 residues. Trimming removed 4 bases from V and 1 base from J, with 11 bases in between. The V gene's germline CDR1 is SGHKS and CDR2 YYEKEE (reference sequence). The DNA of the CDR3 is TGTGCCAGCAGCCCGGACATGATTAACTATGGCTACACCTTC. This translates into CASSPDMINYGYTF. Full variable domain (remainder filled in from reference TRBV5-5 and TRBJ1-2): DAGVTQSPTHLIKTRGQQVTLRCSPISGHKSVSWYQQVLGQGPQFIFQYYEKEERGRGNFPDRFSARQFPNYSSELNVNALLLGDSALYLCASSPDMINYGYTFGSGTRLTVV.